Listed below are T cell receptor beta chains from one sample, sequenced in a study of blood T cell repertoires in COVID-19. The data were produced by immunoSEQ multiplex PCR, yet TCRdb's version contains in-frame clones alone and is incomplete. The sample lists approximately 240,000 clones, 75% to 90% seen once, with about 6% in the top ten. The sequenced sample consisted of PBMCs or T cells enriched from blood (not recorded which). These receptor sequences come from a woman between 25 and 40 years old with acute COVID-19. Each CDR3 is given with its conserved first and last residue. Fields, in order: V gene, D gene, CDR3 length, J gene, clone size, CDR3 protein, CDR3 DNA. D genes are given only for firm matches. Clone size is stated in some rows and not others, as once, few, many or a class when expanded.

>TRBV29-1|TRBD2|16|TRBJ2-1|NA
CSVPQQASGRNNEQFF
TGCAGCGTCCCACAGCAGGCTAGCGGGAGAAACAATGAGCAGTTCTTC
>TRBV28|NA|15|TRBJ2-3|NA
CASSFRQIATDTQYF
TGTGCCAGCAGTTTCCGCCAGATAGCCACAGATACGCAGTATTTT
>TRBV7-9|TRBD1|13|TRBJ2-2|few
CASSRRGSGELFF
TGTGCCAGCAGCCGCAGGGGGTCCGGGGAGCTGTTTTTT
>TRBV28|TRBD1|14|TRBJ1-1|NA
CASRPGTANTEAFF
TGTGCCAGCAGACCCGGGACAGCGAACACTGAAGCTTTCTTT
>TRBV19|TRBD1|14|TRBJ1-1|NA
CASSIGQGRVAAFF
TGTGCCAGTAGTATTGGACAGGGAAGAGTGGCAGCTTTCTTT
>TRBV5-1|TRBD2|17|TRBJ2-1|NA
CASSLGVVLAEYNEQFF
TGCGCCAGCAGCCTCGGCGTTGTACTAGCGGAATACAATGAGCAGTTCTTC
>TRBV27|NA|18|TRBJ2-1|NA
CASSFYGAGGRSYNEQFF
TGTGCCAGCAGTTTTTACGGTGCGGGCGGGCGTTCCTACAATGAGCAGTTCTTC
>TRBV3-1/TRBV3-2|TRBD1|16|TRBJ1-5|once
CASSQAGTGANQPQHF
TGTGCCAGCAGCCAAGCCGGGACAGGGGCGAATCAGCCCCAGCATTTT
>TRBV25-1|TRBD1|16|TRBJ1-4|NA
CASSLRGLGPNEKLFF
TGTGCCAGCAGCCTCAGGGGGCTAGGGCCTAATGAAAAACTGTTTTTT
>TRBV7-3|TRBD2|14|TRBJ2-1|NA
CASSSSGEYNEQFF
TGTGCCAGCAGCTCTAGCGGAGAATACAATGAGCAGTTCTTC
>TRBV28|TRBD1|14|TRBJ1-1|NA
CATRTGPMNTEAFF
TGTGCCACCCGGACAGGACCAATGAACACTGAAGCTTTCTTT
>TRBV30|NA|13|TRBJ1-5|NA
CAGGKGNNQPQHF
TGTGCGGGGGGAAAGGGGAACAATCAGCCCCAGCATTTT
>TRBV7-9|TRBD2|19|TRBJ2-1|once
CASSSGLAGGLMVKSEQFF
TGTGCCAGCAGCTCCGGACTAGCGGGGGGGCTAATGGTTAAGAGTGAGCAGTTCTTC
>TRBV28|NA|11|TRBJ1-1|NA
CASKRAIEAFF
TGTGCCAGCAAGAGGGCTATTGAAGCTTTCTTT
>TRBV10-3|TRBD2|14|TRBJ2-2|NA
CALGREGGTGELFF
TGTGCCCTAGGTCGGGAGGGCGGGACCGGGGAGCTGTTTTTT
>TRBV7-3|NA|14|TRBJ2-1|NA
CASSAGQPGNEQFF
TGTGCCAGCAGCGCGGGACAGCCAGGCAATGAGCAGTTCTTC
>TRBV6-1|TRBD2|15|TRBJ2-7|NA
CASSERGASGYEQYF
TGTGCCAGCAGTGAACGGGGTGCTAGCGGCTACGAGCAGTACTTC
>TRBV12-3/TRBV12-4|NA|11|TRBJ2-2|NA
CASKRTGELFF
TGTGCCAGCAAACGGACCGGGGAGCTGTTTTTT
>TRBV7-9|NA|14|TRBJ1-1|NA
CASSLALVGGEAFF
TGTGCCAGCAGCTTAGCGCTTGTGGGGGGTGAAGCTTTCTTT
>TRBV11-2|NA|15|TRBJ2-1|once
CASSLDVLSYNEQFF
TGTGCCAGCAGCTTAGACGTGTTGTCCTACAATGAGCAGTTCTTC
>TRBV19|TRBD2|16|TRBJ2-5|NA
CASSSGLAENQETQYF
TGTGCCAGTAGTTCGGGACTAGCGGAGAACCAAGAGACCCAGTACTTC
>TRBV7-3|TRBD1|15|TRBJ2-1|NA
CASSPRGTGYNEQFF
TGTGCCAGCAGCCCCCGCGGGACAGGGTACAATGAGCAGTTCTTC
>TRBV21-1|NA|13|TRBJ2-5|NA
CASSTDREETQYF
TGTGCCAGCAGCACGGACAGGGAAGAGACCCAGTACTTC
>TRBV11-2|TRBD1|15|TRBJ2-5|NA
CASSPKGTVQETQYF
TGTGCCAGCAGCCCCAAGGGGACAGTGCAAGAGACCCAGTACTTC
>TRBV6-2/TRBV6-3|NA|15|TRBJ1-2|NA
CASSPRQGRNYGYTF
TGTGCCAGCAGTCCCAGGCAGGGGCGAAACTATGGCTACACCTTC
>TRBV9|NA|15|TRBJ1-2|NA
CASSVDHRTDYGYTF
TGTGCCAGCAGCGTAGATCACAGGACGGACTATGGCTACACCTTC
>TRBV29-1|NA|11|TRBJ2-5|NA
CSVASQETQYF
TGCAGCGTTGCCAGCCAAGAGACCCAGTACTTC
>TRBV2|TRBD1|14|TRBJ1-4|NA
CASRNRGANEKLFF
TGTGCCAGCAGGAACAGGGGTGCTAATGAAAAACTGTTTTTT
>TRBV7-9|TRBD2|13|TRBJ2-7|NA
CASSLAGGGEQYF
TGTGCCAGCAGCTTGGCGGGGGGAGGCGAGCAGTACTTC
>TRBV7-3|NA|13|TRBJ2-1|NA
CASSLQTVNEQFF
TGTGCCAGCAGCTTGCAGACTGTCAATGAGCAGTTCTTC
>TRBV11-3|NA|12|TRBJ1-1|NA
CASSSSDSEAFF
TGTGCCAGCAGCTCCTCGGACAGTGAAGCTTTCTTT
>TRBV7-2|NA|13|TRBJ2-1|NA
CASSLEQRREQFF
TGTGCCAGCAGCTTAGAGCAGCGAAGGGAGCAGTTCTTC
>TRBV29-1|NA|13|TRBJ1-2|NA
CSVEGNRGYGYTF
TGCAGCGTTGAAGGGAACCGCGGCTATGGCTACACCTTC
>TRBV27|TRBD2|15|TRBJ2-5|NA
CASSPFSGGQETQYF
TGTGCCAGCAGTCCCTTTAGCGGGGGGCAAGAGACCCAGTACTTC
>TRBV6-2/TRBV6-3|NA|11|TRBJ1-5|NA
CASGRVQPQHF
TGTGCCAGCGGCCGCGTTCAGCCCCAGCATTTT
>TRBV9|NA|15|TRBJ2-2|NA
CASSVESGAIGELFF
TGTGCCAGCAGCGTAGAATCAGGGGCGATCGGGGAGCTGTTTTTT
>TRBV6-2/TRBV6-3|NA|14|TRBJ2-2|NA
CASSPLVNTGELFF
TGTGCCAGCAGTCCCCTAGTTAACACCGGGGAGCTGTTTTTT
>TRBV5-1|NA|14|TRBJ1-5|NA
CASSAGQFNQPQHF
TGCGCCAGCAGCGCCGGACAGTTCAATCAGCCCCAGCATTTT
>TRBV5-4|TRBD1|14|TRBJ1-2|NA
CASRDRGSIYGYTF
TGTGCCAGCAGGGACAGGGGTTCCATCTATGGCTACACCTTC
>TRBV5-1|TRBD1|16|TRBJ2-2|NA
CASTPRDRGGTGELFF
TGCGCCAGCACCCCGAGAGACAGGGGAGGCACCGGGGAGCTGTTTTTT
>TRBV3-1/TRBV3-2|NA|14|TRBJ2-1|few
CASSQGLDYNEQFF
TGTGCCAGCAGCCAAGGACTTGACTACAATGAGCAGTTCTTC
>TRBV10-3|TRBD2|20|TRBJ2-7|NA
CAIRQEAGTSGVRTPYEQYF
TGTGCCATCAGACAAGAAGCCGGGACTAGCGGAGTAAGGACCCCCTACGAGCAGTACTTC
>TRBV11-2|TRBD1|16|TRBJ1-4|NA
CASSLILQGANEKLFF
TGTGCCAGCAGCTTAATATTACAGGGGGCAAATGAAAAACTGTTTTTT
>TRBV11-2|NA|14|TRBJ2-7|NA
CASSLVTAPYEQYF
TGTGCCAGCAGCTTAGTAACAGCACCCTACGAGCAGTACTTC
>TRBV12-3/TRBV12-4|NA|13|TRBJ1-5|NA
CASSLYGNQPQHF
TGTGCCAGCAGTTTGTACGGGAATCAGCCCCAGCATTTT
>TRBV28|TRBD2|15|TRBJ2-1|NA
CASSFRLAAFNEQFF
TGTGCCAGCAGTTTTCGGCTAGCGGCGTTTAATGAGCAGTTCTTC
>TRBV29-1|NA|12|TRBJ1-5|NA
CSAGTGLQPQHF
TGCAGCGCTGGCACAGGGTTACAGCCCCAGCATTTT
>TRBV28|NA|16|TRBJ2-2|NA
CASSLFLIRDTGELFF
TGTGCCAGCAGTTTGTTTCTGATAAGAGACACCGGGGAGCTGTTTTTT
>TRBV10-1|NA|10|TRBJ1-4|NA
CARAGEKLFF
TGCGCCAGGGCGGGTGAAAAACTGTTTTTT
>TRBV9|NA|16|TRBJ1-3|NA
CASSVDPGRSGNTIYF
TGTGCCAGCAGCGTAGACCCGGGTAGGTCTGGAAACACCATATATTTT
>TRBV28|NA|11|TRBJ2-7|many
CASSERYEQYF
TGTGCCAGCAGTGAACGGTACGAGCAGTACTTC
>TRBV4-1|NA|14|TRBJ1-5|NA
CASSLQGNDQPQHF
TGCGCCAGCAGTCTCCAGGGGAACGATCAGCCCCAGCATTTT
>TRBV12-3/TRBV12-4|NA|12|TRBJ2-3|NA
CASNLNTDTQYF
TGTGCCAGCAATCTTAACACAGATACGCAGTATTTT